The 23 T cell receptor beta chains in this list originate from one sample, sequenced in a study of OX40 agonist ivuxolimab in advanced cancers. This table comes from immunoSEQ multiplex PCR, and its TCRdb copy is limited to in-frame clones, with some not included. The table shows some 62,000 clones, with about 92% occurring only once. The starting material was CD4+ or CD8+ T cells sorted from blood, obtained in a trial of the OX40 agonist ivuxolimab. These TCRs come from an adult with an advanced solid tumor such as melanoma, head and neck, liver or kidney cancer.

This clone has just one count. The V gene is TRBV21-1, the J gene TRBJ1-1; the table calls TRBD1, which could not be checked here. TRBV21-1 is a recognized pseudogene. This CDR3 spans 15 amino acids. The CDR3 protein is CASSKTETQNTEAFF. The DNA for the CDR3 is TGTGCCAGCAGCAAAACAGAAACCCAGAACACTGAAGCTTTCTTT.

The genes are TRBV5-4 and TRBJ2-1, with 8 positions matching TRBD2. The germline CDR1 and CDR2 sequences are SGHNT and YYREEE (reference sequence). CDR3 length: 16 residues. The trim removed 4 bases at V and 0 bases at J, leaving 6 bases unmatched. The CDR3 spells CASSPGGGPSYNEQFF. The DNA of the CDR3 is TGTGCCAGCAGCCCGGGCGGGGGGCCCTCCTACAATGAGCAGTTCTTC.

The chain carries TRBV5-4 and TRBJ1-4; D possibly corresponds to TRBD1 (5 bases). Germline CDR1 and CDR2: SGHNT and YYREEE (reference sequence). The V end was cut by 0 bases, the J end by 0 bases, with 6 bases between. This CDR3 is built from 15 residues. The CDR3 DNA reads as TGTGCCAGCAGCTTGGGGGGGGCAACTAATGAAAAACTGTTTTTT. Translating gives CASSLGGATNEKLFF.

The CDR3 region is CAISEATGTGLNIQYF. CDR3 in DNA: TGTGCCATCAGTGAGGCCACAGGGACAGGGTTGAACATTCAGTACTTC. V is TRBV10-3 and J is TRBJ2-4; the match to TRBD1 covers 9 bases. CDR1 ENHRY and CDR2 SYGVKD come from the germline V gene. CDR3 length: 16 amino acids. Trimming removed 2 bases from V and 7 bases from J; junction bases left unmatched: 9.

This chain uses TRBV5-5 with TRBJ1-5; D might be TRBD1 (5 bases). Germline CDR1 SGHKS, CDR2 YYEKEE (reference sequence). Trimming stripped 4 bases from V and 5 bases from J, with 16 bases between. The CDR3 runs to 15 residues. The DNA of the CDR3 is TGTGCCAGCAGCCGAGGCGGGACCACAGATCAGCCCCAGCATTTT. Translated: CASSRGGTTDQPQHF.

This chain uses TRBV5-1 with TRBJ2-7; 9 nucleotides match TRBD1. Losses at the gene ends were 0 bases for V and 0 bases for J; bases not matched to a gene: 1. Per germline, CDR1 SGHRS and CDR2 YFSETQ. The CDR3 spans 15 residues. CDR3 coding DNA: TGCGCCAGCAGCTTGGGACAGGGGGTCTCCTACGAGCAGTACTTC. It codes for CASSLGQGVSYEQYF.

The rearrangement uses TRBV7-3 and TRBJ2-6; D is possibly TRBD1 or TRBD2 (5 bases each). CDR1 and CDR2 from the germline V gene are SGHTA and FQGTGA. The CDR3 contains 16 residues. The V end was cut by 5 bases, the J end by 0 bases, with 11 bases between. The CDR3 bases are TGTGCCAGCAGCCCCCGTGGGGGCTCTGGGGCCAACGTCCTGACTTTC. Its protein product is CASSPRGGSGANVLTF.

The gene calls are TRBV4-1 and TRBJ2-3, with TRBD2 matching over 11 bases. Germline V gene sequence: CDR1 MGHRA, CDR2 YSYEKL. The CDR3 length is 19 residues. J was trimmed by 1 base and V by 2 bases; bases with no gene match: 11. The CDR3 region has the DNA TGCGCCAGCAGCCAACCCGCGGGTAGCGGGGGGGCGGGCACAGATACGCAGTATTTT. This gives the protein CASSQPAGSGGAGTDTQYF.

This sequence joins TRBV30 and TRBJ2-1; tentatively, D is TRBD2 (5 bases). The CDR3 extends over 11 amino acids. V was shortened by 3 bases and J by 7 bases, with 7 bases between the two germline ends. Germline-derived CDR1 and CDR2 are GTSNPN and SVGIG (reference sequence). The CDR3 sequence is CAWRTGNEQFF. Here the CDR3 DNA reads TGTGCCTGGAGAACGGGGAATGAGCAGTTCTTC. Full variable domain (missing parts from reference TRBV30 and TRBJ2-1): SQTIHQWPATLVQPVGSPLSLECTVEGTSNPNLYWYRQAAGRGLQLLFYSVGIGQISSEVPQNLSASRPQDRQFILSSKKLLLSDSGFYLCAWRTGNEQFFGPGTRLTVL.

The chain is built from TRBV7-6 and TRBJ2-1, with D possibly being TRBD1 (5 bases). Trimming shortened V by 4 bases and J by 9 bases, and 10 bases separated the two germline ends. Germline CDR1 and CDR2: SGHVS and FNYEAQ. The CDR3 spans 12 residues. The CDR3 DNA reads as TGTGCCAGCAGCTCCTCCCAGGGTGAGCAGTTCTTC. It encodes CASSSSQGEQFF.

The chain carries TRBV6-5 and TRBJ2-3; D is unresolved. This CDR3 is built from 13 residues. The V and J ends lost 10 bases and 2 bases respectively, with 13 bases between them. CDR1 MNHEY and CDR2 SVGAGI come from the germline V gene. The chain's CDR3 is CATAHSYTDTQYF. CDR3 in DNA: TGTGCCACCGCACATAGCTACACAGATACGCAGTATTTT.

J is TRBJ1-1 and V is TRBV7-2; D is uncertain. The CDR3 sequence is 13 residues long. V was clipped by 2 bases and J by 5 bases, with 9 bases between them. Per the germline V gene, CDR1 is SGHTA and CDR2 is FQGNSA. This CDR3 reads CASSLFGLTEAFF. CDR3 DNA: TGTGCCAGCAGCTTATTCGGATTAACTGAAGCTTTCTTT.

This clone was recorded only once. CDR3 sequence: CASTQGPSYNEQFF. CDR3 bases: TGTGCCAGCACTCAGGGCCCCTCCTACAATGAGCAGTTCTTC. This chain uses TRBV6-5 with TRBJ2-1, with D possibly being TRBD1 (5 bases). V gave up 7 bases and J gave up 0 bases, with 10 bases separating them. Looked up from germline, CDR1 is MNHEY and CDR2 is SVGAGI. The CDR3 totals 14 residues.

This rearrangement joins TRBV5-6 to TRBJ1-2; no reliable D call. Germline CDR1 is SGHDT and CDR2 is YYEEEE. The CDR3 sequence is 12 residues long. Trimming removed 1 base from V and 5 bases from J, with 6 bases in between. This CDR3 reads CASSLSLYGYTF. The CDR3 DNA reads TGTGCCAGCAGCTTGTCCCTATATGGCTACACCTTC. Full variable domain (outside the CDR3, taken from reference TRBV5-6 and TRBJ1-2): DAGVTQSPTHLIKTRGQQVTLRCSPKSGHDTVSWYQQALGQGPQFIFQYYEEEERQRGNFPDRFSGHQFPNYSSELNVNALLLGDSALYLCASSLSLYGYTFGSGTRLTVV.

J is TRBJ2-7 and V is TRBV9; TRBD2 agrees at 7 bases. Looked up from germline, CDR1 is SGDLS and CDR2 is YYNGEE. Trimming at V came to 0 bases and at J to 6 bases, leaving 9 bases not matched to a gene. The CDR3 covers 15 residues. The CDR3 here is CASSVGGGRLGEQYF. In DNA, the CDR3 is TGTGCCAGCAGCGTAGGGGGCGGGAGACTTGGCGAGCAGTACTTC.

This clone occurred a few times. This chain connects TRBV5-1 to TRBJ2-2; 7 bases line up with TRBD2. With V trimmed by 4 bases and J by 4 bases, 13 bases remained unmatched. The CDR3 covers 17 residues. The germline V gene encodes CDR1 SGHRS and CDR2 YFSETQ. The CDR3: CASSRLGSGGSTGELFF. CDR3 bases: TGCGCCAGCAGCCGCTTGGGTTCGGGCGGGAGCACCGGGGAGCTGTTTTTT.

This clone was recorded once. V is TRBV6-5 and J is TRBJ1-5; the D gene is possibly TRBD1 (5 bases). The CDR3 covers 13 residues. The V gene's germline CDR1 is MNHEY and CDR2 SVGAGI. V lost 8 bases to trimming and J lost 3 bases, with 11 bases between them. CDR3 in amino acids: CASGRQNNQPQHF. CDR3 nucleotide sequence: TGTGCCAGCGGTAGACAGAACAATCAGCCCCAGCATTTT.

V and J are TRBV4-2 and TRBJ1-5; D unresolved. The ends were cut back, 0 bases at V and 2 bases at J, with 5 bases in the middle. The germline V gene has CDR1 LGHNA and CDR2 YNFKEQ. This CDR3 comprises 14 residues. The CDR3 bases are TGTGCCAGCAGCCAAGACAGTGGCAATCAGCCCCAGCATTTT. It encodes CASSQDSGNQPQHF.

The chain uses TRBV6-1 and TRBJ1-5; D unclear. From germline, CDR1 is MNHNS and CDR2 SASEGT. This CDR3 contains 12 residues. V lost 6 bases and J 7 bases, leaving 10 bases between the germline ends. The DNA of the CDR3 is TGTGCCAGCAGCGTCAGGTCCCAGCCCCAGCATTTT. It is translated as CASSVRSQPQHF.

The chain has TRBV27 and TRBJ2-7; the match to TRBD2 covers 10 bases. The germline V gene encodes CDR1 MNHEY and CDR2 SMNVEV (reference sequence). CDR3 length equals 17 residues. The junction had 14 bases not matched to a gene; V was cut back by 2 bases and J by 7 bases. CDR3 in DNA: TGTGCCAGCAGTTTAATGGTAGCGGGAGGTTCAATCTGGGAGCAGTACTTC. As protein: CASSLMVAGGSIWEQYF.

The CDR3 DNA is TGTGCCAGCACCTCCTCGGGCGCTGGAAACACCATATATTTT. It codes for CASTSSGAGNTIYF. V is TRBV5-8 and J is TRBJ1-3; D uncertain. The V end was cut by 6 bases, the J end by 2 bases, with 12 bases between. The CDR3 is 14 amino acids. Germline CDR1 and CDR2: SGHTS and YDEGEE.

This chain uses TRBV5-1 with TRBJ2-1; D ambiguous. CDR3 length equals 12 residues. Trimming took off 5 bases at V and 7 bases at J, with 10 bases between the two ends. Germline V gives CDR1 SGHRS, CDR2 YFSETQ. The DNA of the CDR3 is TGCGCCAGCAGTCTTAATTCTAATGAGCAGTTCTTC. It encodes CASSLNSNEQFF. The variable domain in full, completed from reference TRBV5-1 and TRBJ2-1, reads KAGVTQTPRYLIKTRGQQVTLSCSPISGHRSVSWYQQTPGQGLQFLFEYFSETQRNKGNFPGRFSGRQFSNSRSEMNVSTLELGDSALYLCASSLNSNEQFFGPGTRLTVL.

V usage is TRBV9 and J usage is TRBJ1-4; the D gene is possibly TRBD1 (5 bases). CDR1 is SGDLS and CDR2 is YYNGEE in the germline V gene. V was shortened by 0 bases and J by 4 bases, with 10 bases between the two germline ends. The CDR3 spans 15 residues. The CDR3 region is CASSVAGYGNEKLFF. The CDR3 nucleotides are TGTGCCAGCAGCGTAGCAGGGTACGGTAATGAAAAACTGTTTTTT.